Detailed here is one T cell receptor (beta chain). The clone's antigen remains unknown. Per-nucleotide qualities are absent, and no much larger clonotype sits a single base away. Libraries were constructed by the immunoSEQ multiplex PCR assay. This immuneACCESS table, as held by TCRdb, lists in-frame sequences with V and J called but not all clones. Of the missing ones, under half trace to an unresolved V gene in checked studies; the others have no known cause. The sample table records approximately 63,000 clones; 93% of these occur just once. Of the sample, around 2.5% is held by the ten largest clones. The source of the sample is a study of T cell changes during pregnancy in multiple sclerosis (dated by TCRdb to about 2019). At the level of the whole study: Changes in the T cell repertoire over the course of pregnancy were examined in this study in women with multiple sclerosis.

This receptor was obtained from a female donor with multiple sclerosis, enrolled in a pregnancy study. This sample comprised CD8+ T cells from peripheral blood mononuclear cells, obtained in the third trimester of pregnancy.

Read as DNA, the sequence is TGTGCCAGCAGTTCCCGGGAAAGGACCGGGGAGCTGTTTTTT. Translated, this is CASSSRERTGELFF. The chain employs TRBV27 and TRBJ2-2; TRBD2 could be the D gene, as 5 bases match. Spanning cysteine to phenylalanine, the CDR3 consists of 14 amino acids. Left in the record is the CDR3 DNA by itself, 42 bases read in frame from the first base. CDR1 and CDR2, looked up from the germline V gene (reference sequence), are MNHEY and SMNVEV. V drops 4 bases and J drops 5 bases, leaving 11 bases in between.